A single sample gave rise to the 20 T cell receptor beta chains below, sequenced in a study of T cells in Graves' hyperthyroidism and ophthalmopathy. TCR beta CDR3 regions were amplified from RNA transcripts. With the HTBI primer set, the TCR CDR3 went through a first round of RT-PCR. TCRdb reprocessed the multiplex PCR reads via MiXCR and lists one record per CDR3 protein. Among over 700,000 distinct CDR3 sequences listed, 35% to 45% were seen once. What was sequenced was blood. Receptors originate from a man aged 18-30 years with Graves' hyperthyroidism.

This clonotype was seen a single time. At one end, the junction sequence differs from germline, possibly due to a read error. The rearrangement links TRBV6-6 to TRBJ1-1; TRBD1 might be the D (5 bases). The CDR3 runs to 14 residues. In germline, CDR1 is MNHNY, CDR2 SVGAGI (reference sequence). CDR3 nucleotide sequence: TGTGCCAGCAGTCAAACAGGCTCTGACACTGAAACTTTCTTT. Translating gives CASSQTGSDTETFF.

A word on this clonotype: A clone one base away is much larger, so this may be a read error. The chain couples TRBV2 to TRBJ1-5; the D gene is possibly TRBD1 (5 bases). CDR3 length: 14 amino acids. Germline lookup yields CDR1 SNHLY and CDR2 FYNNEI. The CDR3 DNA is TGTGCCAGCAGAGGGGACGGAGGGAATCAGCACCAGCATTTT. The encoded protein is CASRGDGGNQHQHF.

This chain uses TRBV5-1 with TRBJ1-4; D may be TRBD1 (5 bases). The CDR3 extends over 14 amino acids. The germline V gene has CDR1 SGHRS and CDR2 YFSETQ. Trimming stripped 3 bases from V and 3 bases from J, with 9 bases between. The CDR3 here is CASSSQGANEKLFF. The DNA of the CDR3 is TGCGCCAGCAGCTCCCAGGGCGCTAATGAAAAACTGTTTTTT.

This clonotype showed up many times. This chain uses TRBV4-2 with TRBJ2-7; 8 bases line up with TRBD1. The CDR3 loop spans 14 amino acids. Germline V gene data show CDR1 as LGHNA and CDR2 as YNFKEQ. The V and J ends lost 5 bases and 5 bases, in that order; junction bases with no gene match: 8. The CDR3 DNA follows: TGTGCCAGCAGCACGGGACAGGAGAGCCACGAGCAGTACTTC. It is translated as CASSTGQESHEQYF.

CDR3 region: CASIGTSTGYEQYF. DNA of the CDR3: TGTGCCAGCATCGGGACCTCCACGGGCTACGAGCAGTACTTC. The chain recombines TRBV2 with TRBJ2-7; D could derive from TRBD1 or TRBD2 (5 bases each). The V end was cut by 7 bases, the J end by 3 bases, with 16 bases between. There are 14 residues in the CDR3. Germline V CDR1 and CDR2: SNHLY, FYNNEI. The entire variable domain, with the rest obtained from reference TRBV2 and TRBJ2-7, is as follows: EPEVTQTPSHQVTQMGQEVILRCVPISNHLYFYWYRQILGQKVEFLVSFYNNEISEKSEIFDDQFSVERPDGSNFTLKIRSTKLEDSAMYFCASIGTSTGYEQYFGPGTRLTVT.

V and J are TRBV4-2 and TRBJ2-7; 10 bases match TRBD2. The CDR3 loop spans 15 amino acids. The V segment lost 1 base and the J segment 5 bases; nucleotides outside the gene matches: 5. Per germline, CDR1 LGHNA and CDR2 YNFKEQ. The CDR3 reads CASSQGPSGGDEQYF. The CDR3 DNA sequence: TGTGCCAGCAGCCAAGGTCCTAGCGGGGGCGACGAGCAGTACTTC.

This clonotype was seen a single time. The J gene is TRBJ1-5, the V gene TRBV6-1, with 11 positions matching TRBD1. With 6 bases clipped from V and 7 bases from J, the junction kept 11 bases outside the gene matches. This CDR3 comprises 16 residues. Germline assignment: CDR1 MNHNS and CDR2 SASEGT. In DNA, the CDR3 is TGTGCCAGCAGAGATCTCGGGACAGGGGGACGCCAGCCCCAGCATTTT. It encodes CASRDLGTGGRQPQHF.

The V and J genes are TRBV4-1 and TRBJ1-5; no firm D call. CDR3 length equals 13 residues. V was shortened by 4 bases and J by 3 bases, with 7 bases between the two germline ends. Germline lookup yields CDR1 MGHRA and CDR2 YSYEKL. For the CDR3, the DNA is TGCGCCAGCAGCCCAAGGATCAATCAGCCCCAGCATTTT. Amino acid sequence: CASSPRINQPQHF.

The DNA for the CDR3 is TGTGCCAGCAGCCCGCTCGATAGCTACACCTTC. Its translation is CASSPLDSYTF. This chain uses TRBV7-8 with TRBJ1-2, with D unclear. The V gene lost 5 bases and the J gene lost 9 bases, with 10 bases spanning the gap. Looked up from germline, CDR1 is SGHVS and CDR2 is FQNEAQ. The CDR3 sequence is 11 residues long.

A word on this clonotype: This clone may be a read error of a much larger clone one base away. The chain joins TRBV4-2 to TRBJ2-5, with D tentatively TRBD2 (6 bases). Germline V lookup: CDR1 LGHNA, CDR2 YNFKEQ. CDR3 size: 13 residues. Trimming took off 5 bases at V and 7 bases at J, with 14 bases between the two ends. The CDR3 region is CASSIDRRGTQYF. The DNA for the CDR3 is TGTGCCAGCAGCATTGACCGGAGGGGGACCCAGTACTTC.

This clonotype has a count of ten or more. This chain links TRBV7-2 with TRBJ1-1; tentative D call: TRBD1 (5 bases). Trimming pared 0 bases from V and 4 bases from J, leaving 12 bases between. Germline V gives CDR1 SGHTA, CDR2 FQGNSA. This CDR3 contains 15 residues. CDR3 region: CASSLAVAQGTEAFF. CDR3 sequence (DNA): TGTGCCAGCAGCTTAGCGGTTGCGCAGGGCACTGAAGCTTTCTTT.

In this sample, this clonotype turned up a few times. The chain employs TRBV4-1 and TRBJ2-7; 11 bases are a match to TRBD2. In germline, CDR1 is MGHRA, CDR2 YSYEKL. There are 19 residues in the CDR3. V lost 4 bases, J lost 2 bases, and 16 bases stayed unmatched. The chain's CDR3 is CASSPTTSGVQGPTYEQYF. CDR3 nucleotide sequence: TGCGCCAGCAGCCCGACGACTAGCGGGGTTCAGGGTCCCACCTACGAGCAGTACTTC.

About this clonotype itself: A junction boundary mismatches the germline segment, possibly from a read error. The V call is TRBV5-4, the J call TRBJ1-1, with D possibly matching TRBD1 (6 bases). The CDR3 spans 18 residues. The germline CDR1 and CDR2 sequences are SGHNT and YYREEE (reference sequence). The chain's CDR3 is CASSSQTQGPGMYTEAFF. The CDR3 bases are TGCGCCAGCAGCTCACAAACACAGGGCCCGGGGATGTACACTGAAGCTTTCTTT.

This clonotype came up a few times. The chain links TRBV7-2 to TRBJ2-7, with 13 bases identical to TRBD2. V dropped 5 bases and J dropped 0; count of bases not matched to a gene: 1. Germline assignment: CDR1 SGHTA and CDR2 FQGNSA. This CDR3 has 15 residues. The DNA of the CDR3 is TGTGCCAGCAGCGGGACTAGCGGGGCCTCCTACGAGCAGTACTTC. Translated, it gives CASSGTSGASYEQYF.

This clonotype was counted only a few times. The chain joins TRBV7-8 to TRBJ1-4; maybe TRBD1 (5 bases). The CDR3 has 17 amino acids. V was clipped by 1 base and J by 2 bases, with 14 bases between them. Germline-derived CDR1 and CDR2 are SGHVS and FQNEAQ. CDR3 loop: CASSLDRGVGTNEKLFF. The CDR3, as DNA: TGTGCCAGCAGCTTAGATAGGGGAGTGGGGACTAATGAAAAACTGTTTTTT.

The chain links TRBV7-9 to TRBJ2-2, with 7 bases matching TRBD2. This CDR3 spans 16 amino acids. J was trimmed by 6 bases and V by 8 bases; bases with no gene match: 15. CDR1 is SEHNR, CDR2 FQNEAQ, per germline (reference sequence). This CDR3 is CASAWGGAPASGELFF. In nucleotides, the CDR3 is TGTGCCAGCGCTTGGGGAGGGGCCCCCGCGTCCGGGGAGCTGTTTTTT.

The chain uses TRBV25-1 and TRBJ1-6; TRBD1 aligns across 9 bases. The CDR3 is 23 residues long. Looked up from germline, CDR1 is MGHDK and CDR2 is SYGVNS. The ends lost 5 bases at V and 5 bases at J; junction bases unmatched: 28. The CDR3 DNA follows: TGTGCCAGCAGTTTGAGGGAAACCACCTCGGGACAGGGAGGGCAGATTCATAATTCACCCCTCCACTTT. Amino acids: CASSLRETTSGQGGQIHNSPLHF. The full variable domain, completed using reference TRBV25-1 and TRBJ1-6, is EADIYQTPRYLVIGTGKKITLECSQTMGHDKMYWYQQDPGMELHLIHYSYGVNSTEKGDLSSESTVSRIRTEHFPLTLESARPSHTSQYLCASSLRETTSGQGGQIHNSPLHFGNGTRLTVT.

V gene TRBV19 combines with J gene TRBJ2-7; D possibly corresponds to TRBD2 (6 bases). The CDR3 sequence is 13 residues long. Trimming cost V 6 bases and J 1 base, with 10 bases left between them. Germline CDR1 LNHDA, CDR2 SQIVND (reference sequence). The DNA for the CDR3 is TGTGCCAGTAGCCGACGGGAGTCCTACGAGCAGTACTTC. It codes for CASSRRESYEQYF.

Worth noting for this clonotype: Being one base from a much bigger clone, this may be a read error. J is TRBJ1-2 and V is TRBV4-2; D remains ambiguous. V lost 4 bases to trimming and J lost 7 bases, with 13 bases between them. The CDR3 is 13 residues long. Per the germline V gene, CDR1 is LGHNA and CDR2 is YNFKEQ. The chain's CDR3 is CASSPPAAVGYTF. The CDR3 DNA follows: TGTGCCAGCAGCCCCCCCGCCGCGGTTGGCTACACCTTC.

This clonotype has a handful of counts. This sequence joins TRBV5-1 and TRBJ2-7; 7 bases map to TRBD1. This CDR3 contains 15 residues. CDR1 is SGHRS, CDR2 YFSETQ, per germline. Trimming took 3 bases from V and 4 from J; bases not matched to a gene: 10. The CDR3 DNA is TGCGCCAGCAGCTCGGGTTGGACAGGTAATTACGAGCAGTACTTC. Residues: CASSSGWTGNYEQYF. The full variable domain, rest sourced from reference TRBV5-1 and TRBJ2-7, is KAGVTQTPRYLIKTRGQQVTLSCSPISGHRSVSWYQQTPGQGLQFLFEYFSETQRNKGNFPGRFSGRQFSNSRSEMNVSTLELGDSALYLCASSSGWTGNYEQYFGPGTRLTVT.